This TCR beta chain is from a study of blood T cells in healthy people across ages. V lost 1 base, J lost 12 bases, and 12 bases stayed unmatched. Germline assignment: CDR1 LNHNV and CDR2 YYDKDF (reference sequence). The CDR3 extends over 15 amino acids. The authors ran a second PCR of roughly 7 to 11 cycles using a sample-barcoded 5' primer and a J-beta primer mix. TCRdb reanalysed the 5' RACE reads using MiXCR and keeps one entry per CDR3 protein. The table lists more than 900,000 distinct CDR3 sequences, approximately 26% of them singletons. Separately, the same data were catalogued under a study of T cells of mothers and their children. Turning to that study: Donation was provided by three healthy Caucasian mothers along with their six children. Every mother produced more than 9.5 million TCR beta CDR3 reads, whereas every child provided 3 million to 3.5 million.

Sequencing used blood. The sequence was obtained from a girl aged 2-9 years in good health. The genes are TRBV15 and TRBJ1-2, with TRBD1 matching over 9 bases. DNA of the CDR3: TGTGCCACCAGCAGAGTACAGGGGGCTACCTCCCAGAACACCTTC. Translated: CATSRVQGATSQNTF.